This TCR beta chain originates from a study of T cell repertoires in cytomegalovirus infection. Background on the study: Indicated by public TCR beta signatures were CMV infection and matching HLA type. Whole-study findings and limits: Ex vivo, HLA-C-restricted CMV-specific TCR beta clonotypes prevailed over the rest of the response.

With regard to this clonotype: Antigen specificity is unknown.

CDR3 size: 14 residues. The V gene lost 6 bases and the J gene lost 3 bases, with 17 bases spanning the gap. The germline CDR1 and CDR2 sequences are SQVTM and ANQGSEA. TCRdb called the reads again in MiXCR, with one record for every CDR3 protein. The sample carries around 290,000 distinct CDR3 sequences, 25% recorded once. Sequences were obtained from PBMCs. The chain combines TRBV29-1 with TRBJ1-2; D possibly corresponds to TRBD1 (5 bases). The sequence came from a human donor in good health (CMV status not recorded). Some clones in this sample may be carry-over from other donors' samples. CDR3 DNA: TGCAGCGTCGCTAGGTGGGGGAATGACTATGGCTACACCTTC. Translated: CSVARWGNDYGYTF.